The 20 T cell receptor beta chains below were found in one sample sequenced in a study of cytomegalovirus exposure and HLA in healthy donors. Sequencing used immunoSEQ multiplex PCR; TCRdb keeps in-frame clones, though not all of them. The top ten clones hold less than 2% of a sample with some 120,000 clones, 70% to 90% of them seen once. Sequenced material: PBMCs. These receptors were collected from a young woman in good health and CMV-seronegative.

The count of this clone is one. The chain carries TRBV6-5 and TRBJ2-7; D is ambiguous. Germline CDR1 is MNHEY and CDR2 is SVGAGI. The CDR3 contains 14 residues. Trimming cost V 0 bases and J 2 bases, with 8 bases left between them. The CDR3 bases are TGTGCCAGCAGTTACTCTGGGCCACCCTACGAGCAGTACTTC. It is translated as CASSYSGPPYEQYF.

The chain combines TRBV7-9 with TRBJ1-1; tentatively, D is TRBD1 (5 bases). Trimming stripped 2 bases from V and 8 bases from J, with 12 bases between. From germline, CDR1 is SEHNR and CDR2 FQNEAQ (reference sequence). This CDR3 is built from 13 residues. CDR3 DNA sequence: TGTGCCAGCAGCTTATTCGGGGGTTGGGAAGCTTTCTTT. Protein product: CASSLFGGWEAFF.

The chain carries TRBV10-2 and TRBJ2-5; possibly TRBD2 for D (6 bases). V lost 6 bases and J 1 base, leaving 12 bases between the germline ends. This CDR3 has 14 residues. Germline CDR1 WSHSY, CDR2 SAAADI. CDR3 sequence reads: CASRARGLQETQYF. For the CDR3, the DNA is TGCGCCAGCAGAGCGAGGGGACTCCAAGAGACCCAGTACTTC.

The rearrangement joins TRBV9 to TRBJ2-1; 10 bases map to TRBD2. The trim removed 2 bases at V and 5 bases at J, leaving 7 bases unmatched. The CDR3 loop spans 16 amino acids. From germline, CDR1 is SGDLS and CDR2 YYNGEE. The CDR3 sequence: CASSVLSSGGHNEQFF. As DNA, the CDR3 is TGTGCCAGCAGCGTCCTCTCTAGCGGGGGACACAATGAGCAGTTCTTC.

CDR3 loop: CASSLVSTLAGGGNEQFF. CDR3 DNA sequence: TGCGCCAGCAGCTTGGTGTCTACGTTGGCAGGCGGGGGCAATGAGCAGTTCTTC. The chain carries TRBV5-1 and TRBJ2-1; 7 bases match TRBD2. CDR1 and CDR2 (germline): SGHRS, YFSETQ. This CDR3 contains 18 residues. V lost 0 bases, J lost 6 bases, and 15 bases stayed unmatched.

The V call is TRBV19, the J call TRBJ2-7, with D perhaps matching TRBD1 (5 bases). The CDR3 length is 14 residues. Germline V gene lookup returns CDR1 LNHDA and CDR2 SQIVND (reference sequence). Trimming stripped 1 base from V and 2 bases from J, with 9 bases between. The CDR3 DNA reads TGTGCCAGTAGTATAGTGGACACCGCCTACGAGCAGTACTTC. It codes for CASSIVDTAYEQYF.

This chain links TRBV13 with TRBJ2-5; 8 nucleotides match TRBD2. Germline V lookup: CDR1 PRHDT, CDR2 FYEKMQ (reference sequence). The trim removed 5 bases at V and 3 bases at J, leaving 11 bases unmatched. CDR3 size: 16 residues. CDR3 in amino acids: CASSLLVSGVKETQYF. CDR3 nucleotides: TGTGCCAGCAGCCTACTTGTTAGCGGGGTGAAAGAGACCCAGTACTTC.

This clone turned up a few times. J is TRBJ2-2 and V is TRBV5-1; 8 bases line up with TRBD1. In germline, CDR1 is SGHRS, CDR2 YFSETQ. The CDR3 runs 15 residues. The V gene end was trimmed by 3 bases and the J gene end by 5 bases; junction bases not matched to a gene: 6. CDR3 sequence: CASSWGNRGTGELFF. CDR3 sequence (DNA): TGCGCCAGCAGCTGGGGGAACAGGGGGACCGGGGAGCTGTTTTTT.

The V and J genes are TRBV28 and TRBJ1-1, with D uncertain. This CDR3 is 14 amino acids long. Germline V gene data show CDR1 as MDHEN and CDR2 as SYDVKM. V gave up 9 bases and J gave up 3 bases, with 17 bases separating them. The CDR3 DNA reads as TGTGCCAGTCCGAGTAATGGGCGTGACACTGAAGCTTTCTTT. Protein sequence: CASPSNGRDTEAFF.

This rearrangement joins TRBV6-6 to TRBJ1-2; D is undetermined. There are 11 residues in the CDR3. From germline, CDR1 is MNHNY and CDR2 SVGAGI (reference sequence). V gave up 8 bases and J gave up 7 bases, with 11 bases separating them. CDR3 amino acids: CASSSQSGYTF. The CDR3, as DNA: TGTGCCAGCTCCTCACAGAGTGGCTACACCTTC.

For the CDR3, the DNA is TGCGCCAGCAGGGGGGGTCCCGGGGAGCTGTTTTTT. Amino acid sequence: CASRGGPGELFF. The chain employs TRBV10-1 and TRBJ2-2; tentative D call: TRBD2 (6 bases). Per the germline V gene, CDR1 is WNHNN and CDR2 is SYGVQD (reference sequence). The CDR3 runs 12 residues. The V end was cut by 6 bases, the J end by 6 bases, with 8 bases between.

The gene calls are TRBV28 and TRBJ2-5; D unclear. Per germline, CDR1 MDHEN and CDR2 SYDVKM. V lost 4 bases and J 1 base, leaving 10 bases between the germline ends. This CDR3 has 14 residues. CDR3 bases: TGTGCCAGCAGTTCTAGACTGCTCCAAGAGACCCAGTACTTC. Translated: CASSSRLLQETQYF.

The J gene is TRBJ2-5, the V gene TRBV4-2; 7 nucleotides agree with TRBD2. Germline V gene sequence: CDR1 LGHNA, CDR2 YNFKEQ. The CDR3 covers 17 residues. V shed 0 bases and J 0 bases; nucleotides not matched to a gene: 7. CDR3 region: CASSQEVAGVYQETQYF. CDR3 nucleotides: TGTGCCAGCAGCCAAGAGGTCGCGGGGGTATACCAAGAGACCCAGTACTTC.

The gene calls are TRBV5-1 and TRBJ1-3; TRBD1 matches 7 bases. The CDR3 spans 15 residues. V was pared by 5 bases and J by 2 bases, with 7 bases of the junction left unmatched. CDR1 and CDR2 from the germline V gene are SGHRS and YFSETQ. CDR3 region: CASRFEGTAGNTIYF. The CDR3 DNA sequence: TGCGCCAGCAGATTTGAAGGGACAGCTGGAAACACCATATATTTT.

The rearrangement joins TRBV5-4 to TRBJ2-3, with 9 bases lining up with TRBD1. The ends lost 3 bases at V and 5 bases at J; junction bases unmatched: 7. This CDR3 spans 15 amino acids. Germline assignment: CDR1 SGHNT and CDR2 YYREEE (reference sequence). The CDR3 protein is CASSSNRGLEDTQYF. The CDR3 nucleotides read TGTGCCAGCAGCTCCAACAGGGGGCTGGAAGATACGCAGTATTTT.

The chain uses TRBV28 and TRBJ2-1, with TRBD2 matching over 14 bases. The CDR3 loop spans 17 amino acids. Germline lookup yields CDR1 MDHEN and CDR2 SYDVKM. The J segment lost 9 bases and the V segment lost 1 base, leaving 8 bases of the junction unmatched. CDR3 DNA sequence: TGTGCCAGCAGTTTATCTCCGACTAGCGGGAGGGGTGGTGAGCAGTTCTTC. Translated, it gives CASSLSPTSGRGGEQFF.

This sequence joins TRBV6-1 and TRBJ2-7; D possibly corresponds to TRBD1 (5 bases). The germline V gene has CDR1 MNHNS and CDR2 SASEGT. Trimming took off 3 bases at V and 6 bases at J, with 9 bases between the two ends. The CDR3 extends over 12 amino acids. The CDR3 loop reads CASSDMTAEQYF. The CDR3 DNA reads TGTGCCAGCAGTGACATGACAGCCGAGCAGTACTTC.

V and J are TRBV9 and TRBJ2-7, with 9 bases lining up with TRBD1. Per germline, CDR1 SGDLS and CDR2 YYNGEE. CDR3 length equals 15 residues. The trim removed 4 bases at V and 4 bases at J, leaving 9 bases unmatched. CDR3 protein: CASSPGDRARYEQYF. The CDR3 coding sequence is TGTGCCAGCAGCCCCGGGGACAGGGCGAGATACGAGCAGTACTTC. Based on the CDR3 plus reference TRBV9 and TRBJ2-7, the full variable domain is DSGVTQTPKHLITATGQRVTLRCSPRSGDLSVYWYQQSLDQGLQFLIQYYNGEERAKGNILERFSAQQFPDLHSELNLSSLELGDSALYFCASSPGDRARYEQYFGPGTRLTVT.

The chain combines TRBV30 with TRBJ2-3; tentative D call: TRBD1 (6 bases). The germline V gene encodes CDR1 GTSNPN and CDR2 SVGIG (reference sequence). CDR3 size: 13 residues. V was trimmed by 3 bases and J by 2 bases, leaving 9 bases between them. Here the CDR3 reads CAWSQGSTDTQYF. CDR3 in DNA: TGTGCCTGGAGCCAGGGGTCCACAGATACGCAGTATTTT.

J is TRBJ2-2 and V is TRBV9; no firm D call. The CDR3 has 17 residues. The ends were cut back, 3 bases at V and 3 bases at J, with 18 bases in the middle. Per the germline V gene, CDR1 is SGDLS and CDR2 is YYNGEE. CDR3 nucleotides: TGTGCCAGCAGCGGAAACCCAGCGAATGGAGACACCGGGGAGCTGTTTTTT. Encoded protein: CASSGNPANGDTGELFF.